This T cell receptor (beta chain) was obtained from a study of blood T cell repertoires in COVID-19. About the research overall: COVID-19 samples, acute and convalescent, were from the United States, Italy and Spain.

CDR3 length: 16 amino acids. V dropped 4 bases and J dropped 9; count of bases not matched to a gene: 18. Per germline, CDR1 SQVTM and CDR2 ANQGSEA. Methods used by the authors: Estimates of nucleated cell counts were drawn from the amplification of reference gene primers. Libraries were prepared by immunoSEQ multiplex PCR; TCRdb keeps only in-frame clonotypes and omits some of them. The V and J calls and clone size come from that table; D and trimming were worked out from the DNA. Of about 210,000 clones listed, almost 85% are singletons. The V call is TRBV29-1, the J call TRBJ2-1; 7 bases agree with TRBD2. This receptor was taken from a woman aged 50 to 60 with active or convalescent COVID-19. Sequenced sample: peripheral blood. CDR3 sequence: CSVGVGFHYPGGEQFF. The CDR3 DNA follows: TGCAGCGTTGGTGTGGGGTTCCACTATCCGGGGGGTGAGCAGTTCTTC.